The clone carrying this T cell receptor (beta chain) showed up many times. The data stem from a study of breast tumors, draining lymph nodes, adjacent tissues. TCRdb analysed the multiplex PCR reads with MiXCR anew, one entry per CDR3 protein. In the table there are 84,000 or so distinct CDR3 sequences, approximately 29% of which are singletons. Samples came from axillary lymph nodes draining the breast cancer. CDR3 length: 15 amino acids. The V and J ends lost 2 bases and 1 base respectively, with 9 bases between them. Germline CDR1 reads MNHNY; CDR2 reads SVGAGI (reference sequence). J is TRBJ1-5 and V is TRBV6-6, with D unclear. The sequence was obtained from a female donor with breast cancer. Some clones in this sample may be carry-over from other donors' samples. What was sequenced was axillary lymph node tissue. CDR3 sequence reads: CASSYPGPSNQPQHF. In nucleotides, the CDR3 is TGTGCCAGCAGTTACCCGGGTCCCAGCAATCAGCCCCAGCATTTT.